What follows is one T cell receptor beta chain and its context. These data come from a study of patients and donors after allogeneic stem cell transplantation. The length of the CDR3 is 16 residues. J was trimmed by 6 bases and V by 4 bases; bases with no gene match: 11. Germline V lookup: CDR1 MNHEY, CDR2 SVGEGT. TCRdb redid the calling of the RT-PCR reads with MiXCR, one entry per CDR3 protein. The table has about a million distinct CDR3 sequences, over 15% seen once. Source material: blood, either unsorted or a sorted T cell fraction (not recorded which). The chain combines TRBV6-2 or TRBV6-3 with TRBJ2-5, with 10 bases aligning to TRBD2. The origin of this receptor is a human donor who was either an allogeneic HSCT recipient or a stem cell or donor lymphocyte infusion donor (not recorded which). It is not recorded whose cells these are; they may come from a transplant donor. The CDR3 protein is CASSSLRTSGKQTQYF. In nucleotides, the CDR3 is TGTGCCAGCAGTTCACTTAGAACTAGCGGGAAACAGACCCAGTACTTC.